At least ten counts were recorded for the clone carrying this T cell receptor beta chain. Germline CDR1 and CDR2: DFQATT and SNEGSKA (reference sequence). This CDR3 region has 13 residues. Trimming took off 1 base at V and 3 bases at J, with 9 bases between the two ends. The data were taken from a study of identical twins. TCRdb re-derived calls from the 5' RACE reads in MiXCR, one entry per CDR3 protein. The sample includes 350,000 or so distinct CDR3 sequences, approximately 13% seen only once; the top ten take around 7.8%. These data are also associated with another study on yellow fever vaccine responses in identical twins. From that second work: Reports say the vaccine T cell response in twins looked partly convergent and partly personalized.

The receptor was isolated from a young woman in good health. The chain recombines TRBV20-1 with TRBJ1-1; D unclear. The sample taken for sequencing was CD8+ T cells sorted from blood. CDR3 in DNA: TGCAGTGCTAGAGGGGCAGGCGACACTGAAGCTTTCTTT. It encodes CSARGAGDTEAFF.